Below, one T cell receptor beta chain is given with its context. Its specificity is unknown. These data come from a study of cytomegalovirus exposure and HLA in healthy donors. Study-wide points: Analyses of presence/absence relied on an assumption of roughly uniform sequencing depth across donors. Researchers catalogued under 200 TCR beta chains as cytomegalovirus-associated.

In germline, CDR1 is SGHAT, CDR2 FQNNGV. This CDR3 has 15 residues. V lost 2 bases to trimming and J lost 4 bases, with 12 bases between them. The PCR had 60 Vbeta and 13 Jbeta primers. Using immunoSEQ multiplex PCR, the repertoire was profiled, and TCRdb retains in-frame clones only, with some absent. This table has under 250,000 clones, around 81% appearing once. The sequenced sample consisted of PBMCs. V gene TRBV11-2 combines with J gene TRBJ1-5, with D possibly TRBD1 on 6 matching bases. The receptor was derived from a woman in her forties or fifties in good health and CMV-seropositive. CDR3 in DNA: TGTGCCAGCAGCTTATATGGACAGAGTAATCAGCCCCAGCATTTT. This codes for CASSLYGQSNQPQHF.